The sequence of this T cell receptor (beta chain) was determined in a study of OX40 agonist ivuxolimab in advanced cancers. On the study more broadly: Among those treated, three patients had partial responses, one with hepatocellular carcinoma and two with cutaneous melanoma.

V was cut by 7 bases and J by 0 bases, with 9 bases left in between. There are 13 residues in the CDR3. Germline lookup yields CDR1 LNHDA and CDR2 SQIVND (reference sequence). Clones were sequenced by immunoSEQ multiplex PCR, and TCRdb holds only the in-frame ones, with some missing. The sample records about 56,000 clones, approximately 79% being singletons. V is TRBV19 and J is TRBJ1-1; D call uncertain. The source material was CD4+ or CD8+ T cells sorted from blood, sampled in a trial of the OX40 agonist ivuxolimab. This TCR derives from an adult with an advanced solid tumor such as melanoma, head and neck, liver or kidney cancer. Here the CDR3 reads CASKLGLNTEAFF. DNA of the CDR3: TGTGCCAGTAAACTCGGGTTGAACACTGAAGCTTTCTTT.